This record looks at one T cell receptor (beta chain) sequence and its context. The data were obtained in a study of blood T cell repertoires in COVID-19. The V end lost 0 bases, the J end lost 8 bases, and 4 bases lay between the germline ends. CDR1 is MNHEY and CDR2 is SVGAGI in the germline V gene. This CDR3 region has 12 residues. Here immunoSEQ multiplex PCR was the method, and the copy in TCRdb shows in-frame clones only, minus some. The sample records hundreds of thousands of clones, around 81% being singletons. The rearrangement joins TRBV6-5 to TRBJ1-4; no clear D gene. The sequenced material came from PBMCs or T cells enriched from blood (not recorded which). This clonotype was sampled from a woman in her 40s with acute COVID-19. The CDR3 nucleotides read TGTGCCAGCAGTTACTCGGGCGAAAAACTGTTTTTT. It yields the protein CASSYSGEKLFF.